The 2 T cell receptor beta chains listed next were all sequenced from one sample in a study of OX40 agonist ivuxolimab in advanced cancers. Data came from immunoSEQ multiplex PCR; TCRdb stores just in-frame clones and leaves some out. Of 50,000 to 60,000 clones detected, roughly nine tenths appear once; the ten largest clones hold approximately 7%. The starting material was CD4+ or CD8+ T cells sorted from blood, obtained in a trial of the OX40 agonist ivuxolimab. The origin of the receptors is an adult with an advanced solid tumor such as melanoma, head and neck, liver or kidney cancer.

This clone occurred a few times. CDR3 bases: TGCGCCAGCAGCTTTGGTGCAACTAATGAAAAACTGTTTTTT. It is translated as CASSFGATNEKLFF. This chain links TRBV5-1 with TRBJ1-4; D unclear. CDR1 is SGHRS, CDR2 YFSETQ, per germline. Trimming cost V 2 bases and J 0 bases, with 5 bases left between them. The CDR3 is 14 amino acids.

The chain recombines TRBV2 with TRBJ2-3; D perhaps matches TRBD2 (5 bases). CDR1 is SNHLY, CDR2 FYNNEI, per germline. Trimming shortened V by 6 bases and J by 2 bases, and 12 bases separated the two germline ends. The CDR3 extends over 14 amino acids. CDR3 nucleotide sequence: TGTGCCAGCAGACACGACTATCACACAGATACGCAGTATTTT. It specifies CASRHDYHTDTQYF.